This T cell receptor beta chain was sequenced for a study of blood T cells in healthy people across ages. The CDR3 has 13 residues. The germline V gene has CDR1 MNHEY and CDR2 SMNVEV (reference sequence). For the second PCR, which ran for roughly 6 to 11 cycles, a sample-barcoded 5' primer and a J-beta primer mix were used. In TCRdb, the 5' RACE reads were re-called with MiXCR into one record per CDR3 protein. The sample holds over 950,000 distinct CDR3 sequences, approximately 38% seen once. Findings of the study overall: Because sorting was not performed, PBMCs prevented conclusive naive versus antigen-experienced comparison. Estimates of diversity drawn from one million T cells were considered underestimates.

All donors came from Russia, were Caucasian and healthy, and spanned ages about 6 to 95. Samples each yielded at least 5.5 micrograms of total RNA. This clonotype was picked up a small number of times. What it recognizes is unknown. This sequence originates from a young man in good health. Sequencing was done on a sample of blood. The chain uses TRBV27 and TRBJ2-4; D might be TRBD1 or TRBD2, each matching 5 bases. TRBJ2-5 explains the end of the DNA better; the J call may be wrong. Here the CDR3 DNA reads TGTGCCAGCAGTTCCTGGGGGAAAGAGACCCAGTACTTC. It encodes CASSSWGKETQYF.